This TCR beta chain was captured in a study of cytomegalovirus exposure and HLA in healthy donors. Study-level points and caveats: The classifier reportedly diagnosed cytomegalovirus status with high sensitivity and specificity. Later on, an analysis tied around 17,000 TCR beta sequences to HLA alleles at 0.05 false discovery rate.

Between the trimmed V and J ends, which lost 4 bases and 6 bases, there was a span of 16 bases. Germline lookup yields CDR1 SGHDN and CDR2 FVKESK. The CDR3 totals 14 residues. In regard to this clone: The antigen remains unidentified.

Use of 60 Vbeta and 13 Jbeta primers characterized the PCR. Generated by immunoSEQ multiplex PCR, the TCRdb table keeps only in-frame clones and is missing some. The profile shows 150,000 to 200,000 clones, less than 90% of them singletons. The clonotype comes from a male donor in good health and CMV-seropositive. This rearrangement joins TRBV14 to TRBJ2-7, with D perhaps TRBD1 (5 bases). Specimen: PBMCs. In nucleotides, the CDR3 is TGTGCCAGCAGCCTCCTAGACAGCCCTGGCGAGCAGTACTTC. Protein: CASSLLDSPGEQYF.